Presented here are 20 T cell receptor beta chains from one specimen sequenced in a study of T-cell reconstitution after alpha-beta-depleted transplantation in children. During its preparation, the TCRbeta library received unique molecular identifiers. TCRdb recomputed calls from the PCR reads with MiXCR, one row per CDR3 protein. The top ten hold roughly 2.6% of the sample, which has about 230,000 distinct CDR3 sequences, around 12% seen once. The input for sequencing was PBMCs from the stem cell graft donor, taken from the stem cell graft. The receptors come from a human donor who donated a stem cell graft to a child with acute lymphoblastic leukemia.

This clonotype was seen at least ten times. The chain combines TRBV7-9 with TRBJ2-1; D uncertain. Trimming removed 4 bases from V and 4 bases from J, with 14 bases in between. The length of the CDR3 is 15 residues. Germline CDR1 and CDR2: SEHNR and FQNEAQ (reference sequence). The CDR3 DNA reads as TGTGCCAGCAGCTCCCCAAGGTTTCGGTACAATGAGCAGTTCTTC. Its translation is CASSSPRFRYNEQFF.

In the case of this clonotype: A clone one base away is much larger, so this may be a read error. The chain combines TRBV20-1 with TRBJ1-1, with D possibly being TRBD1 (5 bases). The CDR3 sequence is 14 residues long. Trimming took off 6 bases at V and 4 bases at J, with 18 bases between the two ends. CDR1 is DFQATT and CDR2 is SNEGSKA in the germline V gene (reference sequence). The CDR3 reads CSAPHNPGGTEAFF. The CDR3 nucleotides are TGCAGTGCGCCACACAACCCCGGGGGCACTGAAGCTTTCTTT.

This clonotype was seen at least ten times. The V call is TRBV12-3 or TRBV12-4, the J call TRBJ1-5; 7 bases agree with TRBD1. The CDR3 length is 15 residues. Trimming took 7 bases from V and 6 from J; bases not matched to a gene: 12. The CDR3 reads CASTSQGKLGQPQHF. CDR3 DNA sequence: TGTGCCAGCACTTCACAGGGGAAGTTAGGTCAGCCCCAGCATTTT.

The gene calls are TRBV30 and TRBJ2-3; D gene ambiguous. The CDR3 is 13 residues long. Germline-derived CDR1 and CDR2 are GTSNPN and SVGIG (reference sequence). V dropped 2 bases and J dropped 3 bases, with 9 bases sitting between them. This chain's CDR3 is CAWSSLWTDTQYF. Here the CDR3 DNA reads TGTGCCTGGAGTTCCCTCTGGACAGATACGCAGTATTTT. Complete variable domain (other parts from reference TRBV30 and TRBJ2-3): SQTIHQWPATLVQPVGSPLSLECTVEGTSNPNLYWYRQAAGRGLQLLFYSVGIGQISSEVPQNLSASRPQDRQFILSSKKLLLSDSGFYLCAWSSLWTDTQYFGPGTRLTVL.

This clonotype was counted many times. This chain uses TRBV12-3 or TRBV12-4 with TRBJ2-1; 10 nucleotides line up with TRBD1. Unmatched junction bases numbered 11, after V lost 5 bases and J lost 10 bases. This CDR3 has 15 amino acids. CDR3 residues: CASSDRGPSLGEQFF. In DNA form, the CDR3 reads TGTGCCAGCAGTGACAGGGGGCCCTCCCTGGGAGAGCAGTTCTTC.

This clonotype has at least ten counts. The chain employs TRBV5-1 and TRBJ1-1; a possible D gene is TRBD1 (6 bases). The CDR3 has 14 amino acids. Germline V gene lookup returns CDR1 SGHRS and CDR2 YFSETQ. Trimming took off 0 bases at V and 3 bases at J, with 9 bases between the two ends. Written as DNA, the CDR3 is TGCGCCAGCAGCTTGGTTGCAGGGGACACTGAAGCTTTCTTT. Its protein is CASSLVAGDTEAFF.

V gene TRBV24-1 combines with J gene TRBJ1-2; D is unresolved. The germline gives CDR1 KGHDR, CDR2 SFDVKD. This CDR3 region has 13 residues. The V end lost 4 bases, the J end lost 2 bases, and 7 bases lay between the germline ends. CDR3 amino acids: CATSDSVNYGYTF. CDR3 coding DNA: TGTGCCACCAGTGACTCCGTCAACTATGGCTACACCTTC.

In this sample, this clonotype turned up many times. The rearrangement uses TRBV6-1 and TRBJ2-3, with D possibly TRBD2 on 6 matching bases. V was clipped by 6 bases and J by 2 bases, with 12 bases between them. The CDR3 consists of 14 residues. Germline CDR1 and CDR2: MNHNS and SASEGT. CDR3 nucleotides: TGTGCCAGCAGACCCAGCGGGTTCACAGATACGCAGTATTTT. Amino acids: CASRPSGFTDTQYF.

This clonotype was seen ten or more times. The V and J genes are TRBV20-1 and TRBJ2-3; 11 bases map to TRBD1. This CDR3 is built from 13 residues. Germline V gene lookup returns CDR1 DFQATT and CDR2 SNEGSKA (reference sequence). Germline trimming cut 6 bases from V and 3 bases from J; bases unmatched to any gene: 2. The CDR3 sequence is CSAGDRGTDTQYF. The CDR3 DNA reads TGCAGTGCCGGGGACAGGGGGACAGATACGCAGTATTTT.

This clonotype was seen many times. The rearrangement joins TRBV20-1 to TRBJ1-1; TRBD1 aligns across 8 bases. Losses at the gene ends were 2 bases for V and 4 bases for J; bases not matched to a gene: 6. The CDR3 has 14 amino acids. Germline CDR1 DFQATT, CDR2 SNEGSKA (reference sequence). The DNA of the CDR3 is TGCAGTGCTAGAACCCTTGGACAGGGCACTGAAGCTTTCTTT. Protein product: CSARTLGQGTEAFF.

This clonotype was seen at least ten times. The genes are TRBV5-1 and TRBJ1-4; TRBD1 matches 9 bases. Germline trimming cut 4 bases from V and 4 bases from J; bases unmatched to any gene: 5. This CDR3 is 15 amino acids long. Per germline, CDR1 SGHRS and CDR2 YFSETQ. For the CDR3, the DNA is TGCGCCAGCAGCACAACAGGGGGCAGTAATGAAAAACTGTTTTTT. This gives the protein CASSTTGGSNEKLFF.

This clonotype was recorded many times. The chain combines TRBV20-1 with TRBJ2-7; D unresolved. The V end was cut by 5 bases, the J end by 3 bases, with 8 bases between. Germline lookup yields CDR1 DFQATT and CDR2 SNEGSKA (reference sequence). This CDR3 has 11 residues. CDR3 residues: CSAETDYEQYF. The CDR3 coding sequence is TGCAGTGCTGAGACTGACTACGAGCAGTACTTC.

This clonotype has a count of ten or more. CDR3 protein: CASSMGRNTEAFF. DNA of the CDR3: TGTGCCAGTAGTATGGGACGAAACACTGAAGCTTTCTTT. The gene calls are TRBV19 and TRBJ1-1, with D maybe TRBD1 (5 bases). Trimming took off 3 bases at V and 2 bases at J, with 7 bases between the two ends. The CDR3 runs to 13 residues. CDR1 LNHDA and CDR2 SQIVND come from the germline V gene (reference sequence).

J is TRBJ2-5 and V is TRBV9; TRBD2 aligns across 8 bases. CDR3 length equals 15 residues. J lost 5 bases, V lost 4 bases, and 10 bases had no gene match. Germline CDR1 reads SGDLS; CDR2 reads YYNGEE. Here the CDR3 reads CASSHAPGGRETQYF. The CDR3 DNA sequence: TGTGCCAGCAGCCACGCGCCGGGAGGGCGGGAGACCCAGTACTTC.

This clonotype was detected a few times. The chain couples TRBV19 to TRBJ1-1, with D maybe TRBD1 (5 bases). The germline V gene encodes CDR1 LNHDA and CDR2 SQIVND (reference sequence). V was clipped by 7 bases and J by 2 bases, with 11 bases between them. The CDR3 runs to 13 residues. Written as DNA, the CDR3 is TGTGCCAGTAATTGGGGGAGTAACACTGAAGCTTTCTTT. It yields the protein CASNWGSNTEAFF.

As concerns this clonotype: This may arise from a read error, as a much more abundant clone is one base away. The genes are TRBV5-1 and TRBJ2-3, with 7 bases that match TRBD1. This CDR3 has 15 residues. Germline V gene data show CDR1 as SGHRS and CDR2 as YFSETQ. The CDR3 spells CASSLVRPGTDMQYF. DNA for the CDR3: TGCGCCAGCAGCTTGGTTCGTCCAGGGACAGATATGCAGTATTTT.

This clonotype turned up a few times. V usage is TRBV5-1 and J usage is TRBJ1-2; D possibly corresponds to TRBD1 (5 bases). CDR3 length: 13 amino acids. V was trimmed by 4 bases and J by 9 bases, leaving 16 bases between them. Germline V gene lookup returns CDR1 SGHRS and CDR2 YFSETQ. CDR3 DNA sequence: TGCGCCAGCAGCCCCCGGGACCGCTGGAGCTACACCTTC. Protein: CASSPRDRWSYTF.

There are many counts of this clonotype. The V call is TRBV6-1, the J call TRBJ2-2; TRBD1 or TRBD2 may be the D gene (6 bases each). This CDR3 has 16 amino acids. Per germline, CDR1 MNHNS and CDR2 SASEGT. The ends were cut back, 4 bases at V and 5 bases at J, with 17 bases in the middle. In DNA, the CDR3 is TGTGCCAGCAGTGGATCGACAGGAGGGTCTACCGGGGAGCTGTTTTTT. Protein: CASSGSTGGSTGELFF.

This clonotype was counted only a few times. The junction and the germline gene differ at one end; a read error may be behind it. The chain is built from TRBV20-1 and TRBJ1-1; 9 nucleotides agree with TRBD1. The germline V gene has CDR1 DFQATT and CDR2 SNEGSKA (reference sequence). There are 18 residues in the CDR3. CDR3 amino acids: CCARELTVGTGTYTEAFF. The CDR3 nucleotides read TGCTGTGCTAGAGAGTTAACGGTCGGGACAGGGACGTACACTGAAGCTTTCTTT.

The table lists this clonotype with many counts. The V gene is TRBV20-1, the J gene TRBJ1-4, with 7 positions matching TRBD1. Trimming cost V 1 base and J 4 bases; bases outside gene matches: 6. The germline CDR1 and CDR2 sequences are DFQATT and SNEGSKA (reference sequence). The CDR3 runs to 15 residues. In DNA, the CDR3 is TGCAGTGCTAGAGGGGACAGCTCAATTAATGAAAAACTGTTTTTT. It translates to CSARGDSSINEKLFF.